This TCR beta chain was identified during a study of blood T cell repertoires in COVID-19. This clone was found a few times. Germline V gene sequence: CDR1 GTSNPN, CDR2 SVGIG (reference sequence). The CDR3 spans 14 residues. V lost 3 bases, J lost 2 bases, and 4 bases stayed unmatched. Assay used: immunoSEQ multiplex PCR; TCRdb lists only in-frame clones, some missing. The repertoire consists of about 270,000 clones, with about 87% occurring once and the leading ten covering roughly 2.5%. The clonotype comes from a woman between 50 and 59 years old with acute or convalescent COVID-19. The sample consisted of peripheral blood. This chain links TRBV30 with TRBJ1-3; the match to TRBD1 covers 7 bases. The CDR3 protein is CAWSEGTAGNTIYF. CDR3 DNA: TGTGCCTGGAGCGAAGGGACAGCTGGAAACACCATATATTTT. The entire variable domain, with the rest obtained from reference TRBV30 and TRBJ1-3, is as follows: SQTIHQWPATLVQPVGSPLSLECTVEGTSNPNLYWYRQAAGRGLQLLFYSVGIGQISSEVPQNLSASRPQDRQFILSSKKLLLSDSGFYLCAWSEGTAGNTIYFGEGSWLTVV.